This TCR beta chain was obtained from a study of naive and memory T cell subsets. Germline assignment: CDR1 SQVTM and CDR2 ANQGSEA. After removal of 3 bases from V and 9 bases from J, the junction contained 6 bases not matched to a gene. This CDR3 contains 14 residues. An equimolar mix of two oligonucleotides served as the beta constant-region primer for TRBC1 and TRBC2. Four rounds of PCR amplified the ligated cDNA using nested alpha and beta constant-region primers plus SP2. TCRdb independently ran MiXCR on the UMI-ligation and nested PCR reads; one entry per CDR3 protein. The profile covers more than 100,000 distinct CDR3 sequences, with roughly 36% appearing a single time and more than 0.8% taken by the ten largest.

The V call is TRBV29-1, the J call TRBJ2-1; the match to TRBD2 covers 12 bases. The sequencing sample was made of central memory CD4+ T cells from blood. The clonotype was recovered from a human donor in good health. The chain's CDR3 is CSVDRLAGDSEQFF. The CDR3 nucleotides are TGCAGCGTTGACAGACTAGCGGGAGACAGTGAGCAGTTCTTC.